This entry describes one T cell receptor (beta chain). Its target is unknown. V was clipped by 5 bases and J by 7 bases; unmatched bases: 11. Germline lookup yields CDR1 SNHLY and CDR2 FYNNEI. The CDR3 spans 16 residues. This sample was included in a study of CD8 T cells in Susac syndrome. General study findings and limits: TCR sequencing and HLA analysis covered a relatively small number of individuals.

RNA was extracted with the RNeasy kit, and a quantity of about 0.45 to 1 ug was reverse transcribed using random hexamers. One entry per CDR3 protein results from TCRdb running MiXCR on the immunoSEQ multiplex PCR reads. The repertoire includes roughly 75,000 distinct CDR3 sequences, 93% of them detected once, and roughly 0.15% sits in the top ten. V usage is TRBV2 and J usage is TRBJ2-1; 10 bases fit TRBD1. Sample: CD4+ T cells from PBMCs. This TCR was recovered from a human donor with Susac syndrome. The CDR3: CASSWDRGARLNEQFF. The DNA of the CDR3 is TGTGCCAGCAGTTGGGACAGGGGTGCGAGGTTGAATGAGCAGTTCTTC.